One sample yielded the 32 T cell receptor beta chains listed below, sequenced in a study of Graves' ophthalmopathy and Graves' hyperthyroidism (dated by TCRdb to between 2017 and 2018). The instrument given in TCRdb is Illumina HiSeq 2000. For repertoire sequencing, TCR beta CDR3 regions were amplified from RNA transcripts. The first round of RT-PCR was done with HTBI primers and the Qiagen OneStep RT-PCR kit, and was followed by a second round of multiplex PCR, then size selection and purification. Using fastp trimming at Q25 and MiXCR clonotype assembly, TCRdb reanalyzed the public sequencing data and kept in-frame beta chains. Each CDR3 protein appears once, grouped with its most common genes and DNA. Counted in this sample were about 400,000 distinct CDR3 sequences; roughly 14% of them appeared once. The ten largest account for approximately 7% of the sample. The sample consisted of peripheral blood. The receptors shown here come from a woman under 30 with stable Graves' hyperthyroidism. Donor details come from another sample of the same person, matched by shared clones.

This clonotype has ten or more counts. The chain is built from TRBV19 and TRBJ1-1, with 7 bases matching TRBD1. Germline CDR1 is LNHDA and CDR2 is SQIVND (reference sequence). Trimming took 1 base from V and 4 from J; bases not matched to a gene: 3. This CDR3 contains 14 residues. CDR3 sequence (DNA): TGTGCCAGTAGTATAGGACAGGGTGGCACTGAAGCTTTCTTT. Translated: CASSIGQGGTEAFF.

This clonotype was detected many times. The CDR3 here is CASSLSPQSGTSYEQYF. CDR3 sequence (DNA): TGTGCCAGCAGTTTATCTCCGCAATCGGGTACCTCCTACGAGCAGTACTTC. The V gene is TRBV27, the J gene TRBJ2-7, with unresolved D. The V end lost 0 bases, the J end lost 0 bases, and 15 bases lay between the germline ends. CDR1 is MNHEY and CDR2 is SMNVEV in the germline V gene (reference sequence). The CDR3 covers 17 residues.

This clonotype was seen ten or more times. The chain employs TRBV13 and TRBJ1-5, with 9 bases that match TRBD1. Trimming removed 4 bases from V and 1 base from J; junction bases left unmatched: 17. This CDR3 contains 20 residues. The germline V gene encodes CDR1 PRHDT and CDR2 FYEKMQ (reference sequence). The CDR3 spells CASSSLVRDRVEGSNQPQHF. As DNA, the CDR3 is TGTGCCAGCAGCTCATTGGTTCGGGACAGGGTAGAAGGAAGCAATCAGCCCCAGCATTTT.

This clonotype was observed a few times. The chain uses TRBV18 and TRBJ1-2, with 8 bases lining up with TRBD1. V lost 3 bases to trimming and J lost 4 bases; unmatched junction nucleotides: 4. The CDR3 extends over 14 amino acids. CDR1 and CDR2 from the germline V gene are KGHSH and LQKENI. Written as DNA, the CDR3 is TGTGCCAGCTCACCCACACAGGGGGGCTATGGCTACACCTTC. This sequence encodes CASSPTQGGYGYTF.

This clonotype was observed many times. The chain couples TRBV12-3 or TRBV12-4 to TRBJ1-2; no reliable D call. The V and J ends lost 5 bases and 1 base respectively, with 14 bases between them. CDR3 length: 15 residues. The CDR3 DNA reads as TGTGCCAGCAGTCCGATTAGGAGGGTTAACTATGGCTACACCTTC. This codes for CASSPIRRVNYGYTF.

This clonotype appeared many times. J is TRBJ1-1 and V is TRBV19; TRBD1 aligns across 9 bases. The V and J ends lost 5 bases and 0 bases, in that order; junction bases with no gene match: 4. CDR3 length: 15 residues. Germline CDR1 reads LNHDA; CDR2 reads SQIVND (reference sequence). CDR3 nucleotide sequence: TGTGCCAGTAGTTCACAGGGGGCGATGAACACTGAAGCTTTCTTT. It translates to CASSSQGAMNTEAFF.

This clonotype was counted at least ten times. The chain employs TRBV12-5 and TRBJ2-7, with D possibly called TRBD1 or TRBD2 (6 bases each). Trimming stripped 7 bases from V and 5 bases from J, with 15 bases between. The CDR3 spans 13 residues. Germline loops: CDR1 LGHNT, CDR2 FRNRAP. CDR3 residues: CASATGGADEQYF. The CDR3 DNA follows: TGTGCTAGTGCCACCGGGGGCGCGGACGAGCAGTACTTC. Together with reference TRBV12-5 and TRBJ2-7, the CDR3 gives the full variable domain: DARVTQTPRHKVTEMGQEVTMRCQPILGHNTVFWYRQTMMQGLELLAYFRNRAPLDDSGMPKDRFSAEMPDATLATLKIQPSEPRDSAVYFCASATGGADEQYFGPGTRLTVT.

At least ten counts were recorded for this clonotype. This chain uses TRBV5-1 with TRBJ2-5; tentatively, D is TRBD2 (5 bases). Trimming left V 4 bases short and J 3 bases short, with 7 bases between. Germline assignment: CDR1 SGHRS and CDR2 YFSETQ. The CDR3 totals 12 residues. The CDR3, as DNA: TGCGCCAGCAGCGTGGAGGAAGAGACCCAGTACTTC. This encodes CASSVEEETQYF.

V is TRBV5-1 and J is TRBJ1-6, with D unclear. This CDR3 has 14 residues. CDR1 and CDR2 from the germline V gene are SGHRS and YFSETQ. V lost 0 bases and J 7 bases, leaving 8 bases between the germline ends. The CDR3 loop is CASSLGGLNSPLHF. CDR3 DNA: TGCGCCAGCAGCTTGGGAGGGCTCAATTCACCCCTCCACTTT.

This clonotype came up many times. The V gene is TRBV19, the J gene TRBJ1-1, with D possibly matching TRBD1 (5 bases). The CDR3 totals 12 residues. Between the trimmed V and J ends, which lost 3 bases and 10 bases, there was a span of 12 bases. Looked up from germline, CDR1 is LNHDA and CDR2 is SQIVND (reference sequence). Here the CDR3 reads CASSIREGRAFF. The CDR3 DNA is TGTGCCAGTAGTATCAGGGAGGGACGAGCTTTCTTT.

As regards this clonotype: This may arise from a read error, as a much more abundant clone is one base away. A read error is likely, as this CDR3 ends without the conserved phenylalanine or tryptophan. This sequence joins TRBV10-3 and TRBJ1-5; D possibly corresponds to TRBD1 (6 bases). V was clipped by 3 bases and J by 7 bases, with 13 bases between them. Per germline, CDR1 ENHRY and CDR2 SYGVKD. This CDR3 is 14 amino acids long. The CDR3 region has the DNA TGTGCCATCAGTGAAGAACAGGGTGGACAGCCCCAGCATTAT. It is translated as CAISEEQGGQPQHY.

This clonotype showed up many times. This chain joins TRBV20-1 and TRBJ1-2; D is unclear. V lost 5 bases and J lost 2, with 12 bases in between. The CDR3 contains 13 residues. Germline lookup yields CDR1 DFQATT and CDR2 SNEGSKA (reference sequence). The CDR3 DNA reads as TGCAGTGCTGCGAACCCACGAAACTATGGCTACACCTTC. Its translation: CSAANPRNYGYTF.

There are a few counts of this clonotype. This sequence joins TRBV20-1 and TRBJ1-5; D perhaps matches TRBD1 (5 bases). The CDR3 has 14 residues. Between the trimmed V and J ends, which lost 4 bases and 0 bases, there was a span of 10 bases. Germline CDR1 and CDR2: DFQATT and SNEGSKA (reference sequence). The chain's CDR3 is CSAKTDYSNQPQHF. Here the CDR3 DNA reads TGCAGTGCTAAGACAGATTATAGCAATCAGCCCCAGCATTTT.

This clonotype has a count of ten or more. The chain uses TRBV20-1 and TRBJ1-1; a possible D gene is TRBD1 (6 bases). V was trimmed by 6 bases and J by 6 bases, leaving 11 bases between them. This CDR3 has 11 residues. Germline-derived CDR1 and CDR2 are DFQATT and SNEGSKA (reference sequence). The CDR3 protein is CSAPGVPEAFF. The CDR3 DNA follows: TGCAGTGCACCAGGGGTCCCTGAAGCTTTCTTT.

The table lists this clonotype with many counts. CDR3 nucleotide sequence: TGTGCCAGCACCCAAAATAGGGGAACCGGGGAGCTGTTTTTT. It yields the protein CASTQNRGTGELFF. The rearrangement links TRBV11-2 to TRBJ2-2, with TRBD1 as a possible D gene (5 bases). CDR3 length: 14 amino acids. CDR1 is SGHAT and CDR2 is FQNNGV in the germline V gene. Trimming stripped 7 bases from V and 5 bases from J, with 14 bases between.

This clonotype was observed a few times. The V call is TRBV7-2, the J call TRBJ2-5; the match to TRBD2 covers 11 bases. The CDR3 has 15 residues. With V trimmed by 1 base and J by 6 bases, 4 bases remained unmatched. Per germline, CDR1 SGHTA and CDR2 FQGNSA. For the CDR3, the DNA is TGTGCCAGCAGCTTAGAAACTAGCGGGGGTCAGACCCAGTACTTC. Protein: CASSLETSGGQTQYF.

Many counts were recorded for this clonotype. The rearrangement links TRBV2 to TRBJ1-2; D uncertain. From germline, CDR1 is SNHLY and CDR2 FYNNEI. V lost 2 bases and J 0 bases, leaving 13 bases between the germline ends. This CDR3 is 16 amino acids long. This CDR3 is CASSERTAQANYGYTF. In DNA form, the CDR3 reads TGTGCCAGCAGTGAACGGACGGCACAAGCTAACTATGGCTACACCTTC.

The CDR3 DNA reads TGTGCCAGCAGACAAGGACAGGGGGTGCAGCCCCAGCATTTT. Protein product: CASRQGQGVQPQHF. The chain recombines TRBV7-3 with TRBJ1-5; 10 positions agree with TRBD1. Losses at the gene ends were 6 bases for V and 7 bases for J; bases not matched to a gene: 6. This CDR3 is 14 amino acids long. From germline, CDR1 is SGHTA and CDR2 FQGTGA.

This clonotype showed up many times. This chain links TRBV19 with TRBJ1-5; no reliable D call. Germline CDR1 is LNHDA and CDR2 is SQIVND (reference sequence). This CDR3 has 12 residues. Trimming removed 2 bases at V and 5 bases at J, with 4 bases between. The DNA for the CDR3 is TGTGCCAGTAGTATATGGGATCAGCCCCAGCATTTT. This translates into CASSIWDQPQHF.

This clonotype was found many times. V is TRBV24-1 and J is TRBJ2-5; D remains unclear. In germline, CDR1 is KGHDR, CDR2 SFDVKD. V gave up 5 bases and J gave up 0 bases, with 6 bases separating them. The CDR3 is 13 amino acids. Here the CDR3 reads CATSVTDQETQYF. CDR3 sequence (DNA): TGTGCCACCAGTGTGACGGACCAAGAGACCCAGTACTTC.

This clonotype was picked up many times. The chain couples TRBV6-5 to TRBJ1-2; D remains unclear. Germline assignment: CDR1 MNHEY and CDR2 SVGAGI. The CDR3 sequence is 16 residues long. The ends were cut back, 7 bases at V and 6 bases at J, with 24 bases in the middle. The CDR3 bases are TGTGCCAGCACAGCGTTTTCGGAGACTGGATTCGATGGCTACACCTTC. It specifies CASTAFSETGFDGYTF.

There are many counts of this clonotype. The chain carries TRBV12-3 or TRBV12-4 and TRBJ2-7; TRBD1 matches at 8 bases. The CDR3 covers 16 residues. V lost 1 base, J lost 0 bases, and 5 bases stayed unmatched. For the CDR3, the DNA is TGTGCCAGCAGTTTAGACCCAGGGGGCGGCTCCTACGAGCAGTACTTC. Its translation is CASSLDPGGGSYEQYF.

This clonotype was observed at least ten times. The chain is built from TRBV7-2 and TRBJ1-3; a weak D match, TRBD1 (5 bases). Germline V gene lookup returns CDR1 SGHTA and CDR2 FQGNSA. The CDR3 totals 17 residues. V was pared by 3 bases and J by 2 bases, with 17 bases between. In DNA, the CDR3 is TGTGCCAGCAGCTTCAGCCGGGGGGGAATGGCTGGAAACACCATATATTTT. Translated, it gives CASSFSRGGMAGNTIYF.

This clonotype was picked up many times. The rearrangement joins TRBV11-2 to TRBJ2-5; the match to TRBD2 covers 7 bases. The germline gives CDR1 SGHAT, CDR2 FQNNGV. V lost 6 bases to trimming and J lost 9 bases; unmatched junction nucleotides: 10. CDR3 size: 13 residues. CDR3 coding DNA: TGTGCCAGCAGTCCCGGGCCCCGGGAGGCCCAGTACTTC. Its translation: CASSPGPREAQYF. Filled out from reference TRBV11-2 and TRBJ2-5, the complete variable domain reads EAGVAQSPRYKIIEKRQSVAFWCNPISGHATLYWYQQILGQGPKLLIQFQNNGVVDDSQLPKDRFSAERLKGVDSTLKIQPAKLEDSAVYLCASSPGPREAQYFGPGTRLLVL.

Ten or more counts support this clonotype. The chain couples TRBV6-5 to TRBJ1-1, with D maybe TRBD1 (6 bases). The CDR3 totals 15 residues. V lost 2 bases to trimming and J lost 4 bases, with 14 bases between them. Germline V gene lookup returns CDR1 MNHEY and CDR2 SVGAGI. CDR3 sequence: CASSYGTGYGTEAFF. CDR3 bases: TGTGCCAGCAGTTACGGCACAGGGTACGGCACTGAAGCTTTCTTT.

In this sample, this clonotype turned up many times. The V call is TRBV27, the J call TRBJ1-1, with D unresolved. The CDR3 runs 13 residues. The ends were cut back, 3 bases at V and 4 bases at J, with 9 bases in the middle. Per the germline V gene, CDR1 is MNHEY and CDR2 is SMNVEV (reference sequence). CDR3 bases: TGTGCCAGCAGTTTTGGAGGTCTCACTGAAGCTTTCTTT. Protein: CASSFGGLTEAFF.

This clonotype was recorded at least ten times. The CDR3 bases are TGTGCCAGCAGCCGTACTGGACTAGCGGGGGGAGTTGATACCTACGAGCAGTACTTC. It encodes CASSRTGLAGGVDTYEQYF. This chain links TRBV7-3 with TRBJ2-7, with TRBD2 matching 14 bases. Trimming at V came to 5 bases and at J to 2 bases, leaving 14 bases not matched to a gene. The CDR3 has 19 amino acids. In germline, CDR1 is SGHTA, CDR2 FQGTGA.

There are a few counts of this clonotype. This chain joins TRBV5-4 and TRBJ2-2, with 11 nucleotides matching TRBD2. Germline-derived CDR1 and CDR2 are SGHNT and YYREEE (reference sequence). This CDR3 contains 19 residues. Germline trimming cut 3 bases from V and 0 bases from J; bases unmatched to any gene: 10. The CDR3 here is CASSYHGASGGTNTGELFF. The CDR3 DNA reads TGTGCCAGCAGCTACCACGGGGCTAGCGGGGGGACGAACACCGGGGAGCTGTTTTTT.

This clonotype has a count of ten or more. V and J are TRBV13 and TRBJ2-2, with TRBD2 identical over 7 bases. V trimming: 5 bases; J trimming: 4 bases; junction bases outside the gene matches: 7. The CDR3 sequence is 15 residues long. Germline V gene sequence: CDR1 PRHDT, CDR2 FYEKMQ (reference sequence). The CDR3 region is CASSPGRTSTGELFF. The CDR3, as DNA: TGTGCCAGCAGCCCTGGGCGGACTAGCACCGGGGAGCTGTTTTTT.

This clonotype was seen at least ten times. This chain joins TRBV5-1 and TRBJ1-1; 7 positions agree with TRBD1. Trimming at V came to 4 bases and at J to 1 base, leaving 10 bases not matched to a gene. Germline lookup yields CDR1 SGHRS and CDR2 YFSETQ. This CDR3 has 16 amino acids. CDR3 region: CASSPGLEGANTEAFF. CDR3 in DNA: TGCGCCAGCAGCCCCGGACTTGAGGGGGCGAACACTGAAGCTTTCTTT. Supplemented by reference TRBV5-1 and TRBJ1-1, the full variable domain reads KAGVTQTPRYLIKTRGQQVTLSCSPISGHRSVSWYQQTPGQGLQFLFEYFSETQRNKGNFPGRFSGRQFSNSRSEMNVSTLELGDSALYLCASSPGLEGANTEAFFGQGTRLTVV.

The chain combines TRBV6-1 with TRBJ1-1, with unresolved D. The ends were cut back, 10 bases at V and 4 bases at J, with 19 bases in the middle. Germline lookup yields CDR1 MNHNS and CDR2 SASEGT. This CDR3 is 14 amino acids long. The CDR3 loop is CAIKRWADSTEAFF. The CDR3, as DNA: TGTGCCATCAAAAGGTGGGCAGATTCCACTGAAGCTTTCTTT.

This clonotype came up many times. This chain uses TRBV6-4 with TRBJ2-2; no firm D call. This CDR3 region has 14 residues. The germline CDR1 and CDR2 sequences are MRHNA and SNTAGT. Trimming took 3 bases from V and 4 from J, leaving 9 bases between them. DNA for the CDR3: TGTGCCAGCAGTGAGGTGGGGTCCACCGGGGAGCTGTTTTTT. It is translated as CASSEVGSTGELFF.